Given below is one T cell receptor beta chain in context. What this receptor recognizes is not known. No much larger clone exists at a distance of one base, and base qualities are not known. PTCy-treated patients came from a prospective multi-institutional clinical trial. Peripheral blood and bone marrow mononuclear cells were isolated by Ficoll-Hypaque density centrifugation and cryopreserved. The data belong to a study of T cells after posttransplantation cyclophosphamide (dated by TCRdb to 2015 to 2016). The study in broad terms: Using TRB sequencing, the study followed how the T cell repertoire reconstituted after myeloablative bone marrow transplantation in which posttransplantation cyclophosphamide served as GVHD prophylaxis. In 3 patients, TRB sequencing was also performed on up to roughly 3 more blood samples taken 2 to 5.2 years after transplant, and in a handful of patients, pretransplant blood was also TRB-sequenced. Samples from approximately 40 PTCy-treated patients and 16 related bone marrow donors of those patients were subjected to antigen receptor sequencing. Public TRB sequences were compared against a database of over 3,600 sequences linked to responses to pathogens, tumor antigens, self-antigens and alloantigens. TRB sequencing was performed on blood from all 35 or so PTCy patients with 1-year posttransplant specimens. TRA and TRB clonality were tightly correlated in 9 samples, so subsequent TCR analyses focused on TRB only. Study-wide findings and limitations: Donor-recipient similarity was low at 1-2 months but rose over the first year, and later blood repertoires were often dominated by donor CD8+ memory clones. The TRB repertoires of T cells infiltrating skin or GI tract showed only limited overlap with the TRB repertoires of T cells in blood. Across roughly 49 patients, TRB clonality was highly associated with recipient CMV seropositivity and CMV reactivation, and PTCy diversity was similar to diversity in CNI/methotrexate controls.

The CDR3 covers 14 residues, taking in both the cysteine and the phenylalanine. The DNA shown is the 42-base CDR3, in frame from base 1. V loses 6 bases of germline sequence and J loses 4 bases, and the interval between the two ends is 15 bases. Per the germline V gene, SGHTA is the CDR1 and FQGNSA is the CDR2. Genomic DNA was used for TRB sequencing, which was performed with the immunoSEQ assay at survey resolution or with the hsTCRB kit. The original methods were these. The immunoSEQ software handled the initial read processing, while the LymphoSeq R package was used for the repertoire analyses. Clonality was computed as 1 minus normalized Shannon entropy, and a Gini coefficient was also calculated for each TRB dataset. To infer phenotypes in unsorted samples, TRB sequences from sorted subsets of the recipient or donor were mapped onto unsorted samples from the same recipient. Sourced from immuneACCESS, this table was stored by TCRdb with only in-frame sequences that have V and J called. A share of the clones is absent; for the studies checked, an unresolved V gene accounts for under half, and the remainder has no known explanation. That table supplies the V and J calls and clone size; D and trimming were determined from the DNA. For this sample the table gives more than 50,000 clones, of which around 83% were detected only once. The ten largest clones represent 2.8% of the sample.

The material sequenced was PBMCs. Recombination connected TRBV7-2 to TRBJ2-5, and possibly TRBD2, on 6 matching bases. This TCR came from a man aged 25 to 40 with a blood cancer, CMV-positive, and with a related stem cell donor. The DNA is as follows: TGTGCCAGCAGTCGCAACCTGGGAGGAGAGACCCAGTACTTC. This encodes CASSRNLGGETQYF.